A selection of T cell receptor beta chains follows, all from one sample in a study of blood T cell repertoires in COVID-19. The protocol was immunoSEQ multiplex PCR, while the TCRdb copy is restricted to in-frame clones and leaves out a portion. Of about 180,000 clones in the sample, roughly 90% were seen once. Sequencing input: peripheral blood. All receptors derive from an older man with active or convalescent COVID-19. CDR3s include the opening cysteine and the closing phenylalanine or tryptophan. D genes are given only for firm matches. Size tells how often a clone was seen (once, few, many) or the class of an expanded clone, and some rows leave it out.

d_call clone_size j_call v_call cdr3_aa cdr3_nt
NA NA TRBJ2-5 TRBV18 CASSPRHDPGETQYF TGTGCCAGCTCACCACGGCACGACCCGGGTGAGACCCAGTACTTC
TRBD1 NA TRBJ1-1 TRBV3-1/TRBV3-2 CASSQGQWLPEAFF TGTGCCAGCAGCCAGGGACAGTGGCTGCCTGAAGCTTTCTTT
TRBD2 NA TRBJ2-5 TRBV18 CASSPRREGGTQYF TGTGCCAGCTCACCACGGCGGGAGGGCGGGACCCAGTACTTC
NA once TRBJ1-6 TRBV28 CASSPQGKPENSPLHF TGTGCCAGCAGCCCTCAGGGGAAGCCGGAGAATTCACCCCTCCACTTT
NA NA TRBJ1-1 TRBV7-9 CASSLGPGSLAFF TGTGCCAGCAGCTTAGGGCCGGGTTCCTTAGCTTTCTTT
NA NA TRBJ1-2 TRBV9 CASSSTYSLSYGYTF TGTGCCAGCAGCTCCACCTACAGCCTATCCTATGGCTACACCTTC
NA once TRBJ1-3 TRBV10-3 CAIGAGITGNTIYF TGTGCCATCGGTGCAGGCATAACGGGAAACACCATATATTTT
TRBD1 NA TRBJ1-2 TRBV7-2 CASSGGQGRGANYGYTF TGTGCCAGCAGCGGCGGACAGGGGCGAGGAGCTAACTATGGCTACACCTTC
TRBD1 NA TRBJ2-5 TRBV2 CASSRDRGWEETQYF TGTGCCAGCAGTCGGGACAGGGGGTGGGAAGAGACCCAGTACTTC
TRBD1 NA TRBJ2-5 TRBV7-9 CASSPGQARETQYF TGTGCCAGCAGCCCGGGACAGGCCCGGGAGACCCAGTACTTC
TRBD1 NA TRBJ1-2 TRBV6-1 CASSDGLQGFGYTF TGTGCCAGCAGTGACGGTTTACAGGGGTTTGGCTACACCTTC
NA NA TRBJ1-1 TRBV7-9 CASSILQGRPSEAFF TGTGCCAGCAGTATCCTACAGGGTCGTCCCTCCGAAGCTTTCTTT
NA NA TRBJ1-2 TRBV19 CASSIPRQLNYGYTF TGTGCCAGTAGTATCCCCCGACAGCTAAACTATGGCTACACCTTC
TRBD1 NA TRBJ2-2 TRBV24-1 CATSDPNRGSTGELFF TGTGCCACCAGTGATCCGAACAGGGGCAGTACCGGGGAGCTGTTTTTT
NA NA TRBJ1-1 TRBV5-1 CASAGSGMNDEAFF TGCGCCAGCGCCGGGAGCGGAATGAACGATGAAGCTTTCTTT
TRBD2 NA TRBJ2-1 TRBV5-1 CASSLVSGINEQFF TGCGCCAGCAGCTTGGTCAGCGGGATAAATGAGCAGTTCTTC
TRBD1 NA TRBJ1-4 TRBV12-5 CASALEGARSNEKLFF TGTGCTAGTGCGTTAGAGGGGGCGCGATCTAATGAAAAACTGTTTTTT
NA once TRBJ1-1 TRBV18 CASSPTGMNTEAFF TGTGCCAGCTCTCCGACGGGGATGAACACTGAAGCTTTCTTT
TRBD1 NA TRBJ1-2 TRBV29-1 CSVTGTGETGYGYTF TGCAGCGTTACCGGGACAGGGGAGACGGGCTATGGCTACACCTTC
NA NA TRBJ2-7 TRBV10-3 CAISEPNYEQYF TGTGCCATCAGTGAGCCTAACTACGAGCAGTACTTC
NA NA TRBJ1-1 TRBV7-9 CASSAMWRVTEAFF TGTGCCAGCAGCGCCATGTGGAGGGTTACTGAAGCTTTCTTT
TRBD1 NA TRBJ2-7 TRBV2 CASTDRGYEQYF TGTGCCAGCACGGACAGGGGCTACGAGCAGTACTTC
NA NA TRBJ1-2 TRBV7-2 CASSLATGGGQGGYTF TGTGCCAGCAGCTTAGCGACCGGAGGAGGTCAGGGGGGCTACACCTTC
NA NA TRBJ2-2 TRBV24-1 CATSDPAGNTGELFF TGTGCCACCAGTGATCCGGCAGGGAACACCGGGGAGCTGTTTTTT
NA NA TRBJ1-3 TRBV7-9 CASTSLGTIYF TGTGCCAGCACCTCGCTAGGCACCATATATTTT
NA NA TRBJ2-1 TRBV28 CASSFIGAGRNNEQFF TGTGCCAGCAGCTTCATTGGGGCGGGAAGAAACAATGAGCAGTTCTTC
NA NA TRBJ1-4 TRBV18 CASSPYATNEKLFF TGTGCCAGCTCACCCTACGCAACTAATGAAAAACTGTTTTTT
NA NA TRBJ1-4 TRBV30 CAWSVQGCEKLFF TGTGCCTGGAGTGTACAGGGATGCGAAAAACTGTTTTTT
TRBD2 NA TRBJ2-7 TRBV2 CASGRRGAYEQYF TGTGCCAGCGGCCGCCGGGGGGCCTACGAGCAGTACTTC
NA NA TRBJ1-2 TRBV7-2 CASSLGAQVTNGYTF TGTGCCAGCAGCCTGGGGGCCCAGGTTACAAATGGCTACACCTTC
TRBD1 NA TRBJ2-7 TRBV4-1 CASSQRQGTSSYEQYF TGCGCCAGCAGCCAAAGACAGGGGACCAGCTCCTACGAGCAGTACTTC
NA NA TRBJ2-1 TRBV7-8 CASKAESSYNEQFF TGTGCCAGCAAGGCGGAGAGCTCCTACAATGAGCAGTTCTTC
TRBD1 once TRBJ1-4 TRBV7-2 CASSQNTGATKEKLFF TGTGCCAGCAGCCAGAATACAGGGGCGACGAAAGAAAAACTGTTTTTT
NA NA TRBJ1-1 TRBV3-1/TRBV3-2 CASSQGRGLNTEAFF TGTGCCAGCAGCCAGGGCCGGGGTTTGAACACTGAAGCTTTCTTT
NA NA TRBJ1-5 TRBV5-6 CASSPGTQPGRQHF TGTGCCAGCAGCCCTGGGACACAACCCGGGCGCCAGCATTTT
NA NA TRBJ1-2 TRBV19 CASSPGPWGYTF TGTGCCAGTAGTCCAGGGCCGTGGGGCTACACCTTC
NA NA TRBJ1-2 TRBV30 CAWSVQHNYGYTF TGTGCCTGGAGTGTACAACACAACTATGGCTACACCTTC
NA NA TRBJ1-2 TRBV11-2 CASIKGGGFNYGYTF TGTGCCAGCATAAAGGGCGGGGGGTTTAACTATGGCTACACCTTC
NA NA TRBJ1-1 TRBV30 CACISGTTIPYRGAFF TGTGCCTGTATTTCCGGGACAACAATTCCCTATAGAGGGGCTTTCTTT
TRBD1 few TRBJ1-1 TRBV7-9 CASSFTGDTEAFF TGTGCCAGCAGCTTTACAGGGGACACTGAAGCTTTCTTT
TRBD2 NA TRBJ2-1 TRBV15 CATSIFSGRGSYNEQFF TGTGCCACCAGCATTTTTAGCGGGAGAGGGTCCTACAATGAGCAGTTCTTC
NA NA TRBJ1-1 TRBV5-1 CASSLTPSSEAFF TGCGCCAGCAGTCTCACCCCCAGTTCTGAAGCTTTCTTT
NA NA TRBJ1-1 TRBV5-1 CASTVQGQNTEAFF TGCGCCAGCACAGTACAGGGACAGAACACTGAAGCTTTCTTT
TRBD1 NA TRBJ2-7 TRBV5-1 CASSPQGQGPYEQYF TGCGCCAGCAGCCCACAGGGACAGGGTCCCTACGAGCAGTACTTC
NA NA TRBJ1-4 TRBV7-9 CASSLSPESTNEKLFF TGTGCCAGCAGCTTATCCCCAGAATCAACTAATGAAAAACTGTTTTTT
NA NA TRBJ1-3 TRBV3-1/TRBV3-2 CASSQILNTIYF TGTGCCAGCAGCCAAATCTTAAACACCATATATTTT
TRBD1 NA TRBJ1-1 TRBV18 CASSPPTGMENTEAFF TGTGCCAGCTCACCACCGACAGGGATGGAGAACACTGAAGCTTTCTTT
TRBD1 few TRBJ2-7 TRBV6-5 CASSDRGYEQYF TGTGCCAGCAGCGACAGGGGCTACGAGCAGTACTTC
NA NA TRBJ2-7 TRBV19 CASSVALGSSYEQYF TGTGCCAGTAGTGTAGCGCTGGGGAGCTCCTACGAGCAGTACTTC
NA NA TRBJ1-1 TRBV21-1 CAISGIWTEAFF TGTGCCATCTCCGGTATTTGGACTGAAGCTTTCTTT
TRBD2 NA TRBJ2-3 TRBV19 CASSTPGASGDTQYF TGTGCCAGTAGTACCCCCGGGGCTAGCGGGGATACGCAGTATTTT
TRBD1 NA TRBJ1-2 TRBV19 CASRPHRGTNYGYTF TGTGCCAGTAGACCCCACAGGGGGACTAACTATGGCTACACCTTC
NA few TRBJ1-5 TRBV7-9 CASSLGTGFSSNQPQHF TGTGCCAGCAGCTTGGGCACAGGGTTTTCCAGCAATCAGCCCCAGCATTTT
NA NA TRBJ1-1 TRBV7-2 CASSLIENTEAFF TGTGCCAGCAGCTTAATAGAGAACACTGAAGCTTTCTTT
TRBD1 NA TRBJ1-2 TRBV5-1 CASSFNRDRGRYGYTF TGCGCCAGCAGCTTCAACCGGGACAGGGGACGGTATGGCTACACCTTC
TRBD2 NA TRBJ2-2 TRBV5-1 CASSPVLAGDTGELFF TGCGCCAGCAGCCCCGTGCTAGCGGGAGACACCGGGGAGCTGTTTTTT
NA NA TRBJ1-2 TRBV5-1 CASSPEGEGYGYTF TGCGCCAGCAGCCCAGAAGGGGAAGGATATGGCTACACCTTC
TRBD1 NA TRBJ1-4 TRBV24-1 CATPQGDSSTNEKLFF TGTGCCACACCTCAAGGGGACAGCTCAACTAATGAAAAACTGTTTTTT
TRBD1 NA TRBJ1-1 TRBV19 CATLDRATEAFF TGTGCCACCCTGGACAGGGCAACTGAAGCTTTCTTT